One sample yielded the 20 T cell receptor beta chains listed below, sequenced in a study of blood T cell repertoires in COVID-19 (dated by TCRdb to the early 2020s). The library was produced with the immunoSEQ multiplex PCR assay. Here the immuneACCESS table is served through TCRdb, limited to in-frame sequences with V and J called. Missing clones are a known gap in these copies; in checked studies unresolved V genes cover under half, and the rest lacks a known reason. This sample holds 210,000 or so clones; more than 75% were observed only once. 3.5% to 4.5% of the sample belongs to the ten largest clones. Sequenced material: PBMCs or T cells enriched from blood (not recorded which). These receptors were collected from a man under 40 with acute COVID-19.

This clone has just a few counts. The chain has TRBV5-1 and TRBJ2-3, with 7 bases fitting TRBD2. Per the germline V gene, CDR1 is SGHRS and CDR2 is YFSETQ. V lost 3 bases to trimming and J lost 6 bases; unmatched junction nucleotides: 10. The CDR3 sequence is 15 residues long. Here the CDR3 DNA reads TGCGCCAGCAGCTGGCGGGGAGGGGTCGCCGATACGCAGTATTTT. It encodes CASSWRGGVADTQYF.

The gene calls are TRBV27 and TRBJ1-6, with TRBD1 identical over 7 bases. The CDR3 has 17 residues. J gave up 0 bases and V 7 bases, and 9 bases lay outside the gene matches. Germline values: CDR1 MNHEY, CDR2 SMNVEV (reference sequence). The CDR3 spells CASKDEGGRSYNSPLHF. The CDR3 DNA sequence: TGTGCCAGCAAAGATGAAGGGGGCCGCTCCTATAATTCACCCCTCCACTTT.

A single count supports this clone. Written as DNA, the CDR3 is TGTGCCAGCAGCTCACTGACAGGGGCCAGAGGGGACACTGAAGCTTTCTTT. It translates to CASSSLTGARGDTEAFF. The chain carries TRBV5-4 and TRBJ1-1, with 8 bases that match TRBD1. Germline V gene sequence: CDR1 SGHNT, CDR2 YYREEE (reference sequence). CDR3 length: 17 residues. Trimming removed 3 bases from V and 3 bases from J; junction bases left unmatched: 13.

The chain has TRBV11-1 and TRBJ1-5; no definite D call. V lost 5 bases and J 3 bases, leaving 11 bases between the germline ends. Per germline, CDR1 SGHAT and CDR2 FQDESV (reference sequence). The CDR3 contains 14 residues. The CDR3 DNA follows: TGTGCCAGCAGCCGCGGCGCAGACAATCAGCCCCAGCATTTT. Translated: CASSRGADNQPQHF.

The J gene is TRBJ2-7, the V gene TRBV2, with D hard to call. Germline values: CDR1 SNHLY, CDR2 FYNNEI. Trimming shortened V by 7 bases and J by 0 bases, and 13 bases separated the two germline ends. This CDR3 is 14 amino acids long. In DNA form, the CDR3 reads TGTGCCAGCACCAGAGGCTTTAGCTCCTACGAGCAGTACTTC. This translates into CASTRGFSSYEQYF.

The gene calls are TRBV27 and TRBJ1-5, with D uncertain. The length of the CDR3 is 14 residues. V was shortened by 3 bases and J by 0 bases, with 6 bases between the two germline ends. Germline CDR1 MNHEY, CDR2 SMNVEV (reference sequence). Here the CDR3 DNA reads TGTGCCAGCAGTTTTCGGGGTAGCAATCAGCCCCAGCATTTT. Its protein product is CASSFRGSNQPQHF.

This clone was recorded a few times. The chain recombines TRBV27 with TRBJ2-5; 7 nucleotides match TRBD2. The CDR3 loop spans 16 amino acids. The germline V gene has CDR1 MNHEY and CDR2 SMNVEV (reference sequence). V gave up 2 bases and J gave up 0 bases; unmatched junction bases: 6. This CDR3 is CASSLRVGGNQETQYF. The DNA of the CDR3 is TGTGCCAGCAGTTTACGGGTGGGGGGGAACCAAGAGACCCAGTACTTC.

The CDR3: CASSYHQGGSPLHF. The DNA of the CDR3 is TGTGCCAGCAGTTACCATCAGGGCGGTTCACCCCTCCACTTT. This sequence joins TRBV6-5 and TRBJ1-6; weak D call: TRBD1 (5 bases). Per the germline V gene, CDR1 is MNHEY and CDR2 is SVGAGI. Trimming left V 2 bases short and J 9 bases short, with 11 bases between. CDR3 size: 14 residues.

The chain is built from TRBV28 and TRBJ1-1, with a tentative D call TRBD1 (6 bases). V was cut by 6 bases and J by 8 bases, with 10 bases left in between. The CDR3 consists of 11 residues. Germline CDR1 MDHEN, CDR2 SYDVKM. CDR3 residues: CASRETGEAFF. CDR3 nucleotide sequence: TGTGCCAGCAGGGAAACAGGGGAAGCTTTCTTT.

The V and J genes are TRBV19 and TRBJ1-1, with TRBD1 matching over 7 bases. V trimming: 3 bases; J trimming: 4 bases; junction bases outside the gene matches: 5. CDR3 length: 14 residues. Germline assignment: CDR1 LNHDA and CDR2 SQIVND (reference sequence). The CDR3 DNA is TGTGCCAGTAGTATCGGGGCAGGGGGCACTGAAGCTTTCTTT. Residues: CASSIGAGGTEAFF.

V gene TRBV7-9 combines with J gene TRBJ2-2; tentatively, D is TRBD2 (6 bases). Germline assignment: CDR1 SEHNR and CDR2 FQNEAQ (reference sequence). V lost 5 bases and J lost 4, with 11 bases in between. The CDR3 spans 14 residues. This CDR3 reads CASSPGTATGELFF. CDR3 DNA sequence: TGTGCCAGCAGCCCTGGGACTGCCACCGGGGAGCTGTTTTTT.

The chain carries TRBV5-4 and TRBJ1-6, with TRBD1 matching over 8 bases. J gave up 7 bases and V 2 bases, and 11 bases lay outside the gene matches. The germline gives CDR1 SGHNT, CDR2 YYREEE (reference sequence). The CDR3 is 17 amino acids. In DNA, the CDR3 is TGTGCCAGCAGCTTCGGACAGGGTAGTTCGTGGAATTCACCCCTCCACTTT. Translating it yields CASSFGQGSSWNSPLHF.

The genes are TRBV19 and TRBJ1-2; TRBD1 might be the D (6 bases). Per the germline V gene, CDR1 is LNHDA and CDR2 is SQIVND (reference sequence). This CDR3 region has 16 residues. The V end was cut by 7 bases, the J end by 2 bases, with 20 bases between. DNA for the CDR3: TGTGCCAGTAACCTTACCAAGGGGGGGAGCAACTATGGCTACACCTTC. It specifies CASNLTKGGSNYGYTF.

The chain couples TRBV24-1 to TRBJ2-1, with 8 bases that match TRBD2. J was trimmed by 7 bases and V by 5 bases; bases with no gene match: 6. CDR3 length: 14 amino acids. Germline-derived CDR1 and CDR2 are KGHDR and SFDVKD. The CDR3 coding sequence is TGTGCCACCAGTGCTCGGGGGGGCCCTAATGAGCAGTTCTTC. Protein: CATSARGGPNEQFF.

The chain is built from TRBV21-1 and TRBJ1-1. TRBV21-1 has pseudogene status. The CDR3 extends over 15 amino acids. Written as DNA, the CDR3 is TGTGCCAGCAGCCCCCGGGGGAGGGGTTCCACTGAAGCTTTCTTT. It encodes CASSPRGRGSTEAFF.

The chain employs TRBV7-9 and TRBJ2-7, with D perhaps matching TRBD1 (6 bases). CDR3 length equals 14 residues. Looked up from germline, CDR1 is SEHNR and CDR2 is FQNEAQ (reference sequence). The V gene lost 8 bases and the J gene lost 2 bases, with 16 bases spanning the gap. CDR3 coding DNA: TGTGCCAGCCGTCGGACAGATAGACCCTACGAGCAGTACTTC. Residues: CASRRTDRPYEQYF.

The chain carries TRBV10-3 and TRBJ1-3; D is uncertain. CDR3 length equals 14 residues. The V gene lost 3 bases and the J gene lost 3 bases, with 9 bases spanning the gap. The germline V gene has CDR1 ENHRY and CDR2 SYGVKD. The CDR3 region is CAISEKQYGNTIYF. In DNA, the CDR3 is TGTGCCATCAGTGAAAAGCAATATGGAAACACCATATATTTT.

V usage is TRBV5-4 and J usage is TRBJ1-4; 9 bases fit TRBD1. CDR1 is SGHNT and CDR2 is YYREEE in the germline V gene (reference sequence). With 4 bases clipped from V and 5 bases from J, the junction kept 6 bases outside the gene matches. The CDR3 is 15 amino acids. The CDR3 nucleotides are TGTGCCAGCAGCCTGGGGGGACAGGGAAATGAAAAACTGTTTTTT. This gives the protein CASSLGGQGNEKLFF.

The V and J genes are TRBV6-5 and TRBJ2-5; 8 nucleotides line up with TRBD2. CDR1 and CDR2 from the germline V gene are MNHEY and SVGAGI. CDR3 size: 15 residues. Trimming removed 4 bases from V and 2 bases from J; junction bases left unmatched: 6. CDR3 sequence: CASSFRGGRQETQYF. The DNA of the CDR3 is TGTGCCAGCAGTTTTCGGGGGGGGAGGCAAGAGACCCAGTACTTC.

The chain carries TRBV5-1 and TRBJ1-4; D is perhaps TRBD1 (6 bases). The germline V and J ends were trimmed by 0 bases and 7 bases, with 13 bases remaining between them. CDR3 size: 15 residues. CDR1 is SGHRS and CDR2 is YFSETQ in the germline V gene. CDR3 sequence (DNA): TGCGCCAGCAGCTTGGATTGGGGGCGCGTTGAAAAACTGTTTTTT. Amino acids: CASSLDWGRVEKLFF.